These 32 T cell receptor beta chains share one sample of origin, sequenced in a study of blood T cell repertoires in COVID-19. The table came from immunoSEQ multiplex PCR; TCRdb's copy has only in-frame clones and leaves some out. The data contain about 320,000 clones, 75% to 90% of them singletons. Sequencing used PBMCs or T cells enriched from blood (not recorded which). These receptors came from a man under 40 who had recovered from COVID-19.

The V gene is TRBV23-1, the J gene TRBJ1-5; D perhaps matches TRBD1 (6 bases). TRBV23-1 is an ORF for which the function is uncertain. This CDR3 has 15 residues. With 3 bases removed from V and 5 bases from J, the gap between germline ends came to 14 bases. For the CDR3, the DNA is TGCGCCAGCAGTCAGGGGGACAACGGCGATCAGCCCCAGCATTTT. Protein sequence: CASSQGDNGDQPQHF.

The chain recombines TRBV2 with TRBJ1-2, with 7 bases matching TRBD1. J gave up 2 bases and V 6 bases, and 0 bases lay outside the gene matches. Germline assignment: CDR1 SNHLY and CDR2 FYNNEI. The CDR3 totals 12 residues. CDR3 sequence reads: CASRDRNYGYTF. The CDR3 nucleotides are TGTGCCAGCAGGGACAGGAACTATGGCTACACCTTC.

The chain has TRBV10-3 and TRBJ2-1; D perhaps matches TRBD2 (7 bases). The germline V gene encodes CDR1 ENHRY and CDR2 SYGVKD. The V gene lost 1 base and the J gene lost 5 bases, with 12 bases spanning the gap. The CDR3 runs 15 residues. CDR3 nucleotide sequence: TGTGCCATCAGTGAGTACGGGGGGCGAAACAATGAGCAGTTCTTC. It codes for CAISEYGGRNNEQFF.

This chain joins TRBV7-9 and TRBJ2-3; TRBD2 matches at 14 bases. The CDR3 spans 17 residues. Germline V gene sequence: CDR1 SEHNR, CDR2 FQNEAQ (reference sequence). V was clipped by 3 bases and J by 6 bases; unmatched bases: 8. CDR3: CASSFAGTSGGPDTQYF. The CDR3 nucleotides are TGTGCCAGCAGCTTCGCCGGGACTAGCGGGGGCCCCGATACGCAGTATTTT.

This clone was picked up many times. The chain joins TRBV6-5 to TRBJ1-6; D is possibly TRBD1 (5 bases). V was trimmed by 6 bases and J by 7 bases, leaving 13 bases between them. CDR1 MNHEY and CDR2 SVGAGI come from the germline V gene. CDR3 length: 14 amino acids. CDR3 coding DNA: TGTGCCAGCAGGTCCGGGGGGTCGAATTCACCCCTCCACTTT. This encodes CASRSGGSNSPLHF.

V is TRBV24-1 and J is TRBJ1-1, with 9 bases matching TRBD1. With 2 bases clipped from V and 6 bases from J, the junction kept 6 bases outside the gene matches. This CDR3 has 15 amino acids. The V gene's germline CDR1 is KGHDR and CDR2 SFDVKD. CDR3 nucleotides: TGTGCCACCAGTGATTCAACAGGGGGCCAGGCTGAAGCTTTCTTT. It translates to CATSDSTGGQAEAFF.

The chain links TRBV28 to TRBJ1-6; no reliable D call. The CDR3 is made up of 11 amino acids. The germline CDR1 and CDR2 sequences are MDHEN and SYDVKM. Trimming removed 5 bases at V and 13 bases at J, with 9 bases between. CDR3 nucleotide sequence: TGTGCCAGCAGTATCGGACTCCCCCTCCACTTT. It yields the protein CASSIGLPLHF.

V usage is TRBV15 and J usage is TRBJ1-1; D is ambiguous. The V gene's germline CDR1 is LNHNV and CDR2 YYDKDF (reference sequence). The CDR3 is made up of 14 amino acids. The V end was cut by 8 bases, the J end by 0 bases, with 13 bases between. CDR3 bases: TGTGCCACCCTCCCCGGGCGGGTGAACACTGAAGCTTTCTTT. Translating gives CATLPGRVNTEAFF.

The chain is built from TRBV13 and TRBJ1-4, with 9 bases that match TRBD1. The CDR3 sequence is 17 residues long. Germline V CDR1 and CDR2: PRHDT, FYEKMQ (reference sequence). Trimming cost V 5 bases and J 11 bases; bases outside gene matches: 18. The CDR3 sequence is CASSPSPQGAANGKLFF. In DNA, the CDR3 is TGTGCCAGCAGCCCGTCCCCACAGGGGGCAGCCAATGGGAAACTGTTTTTT. Supplemented by reference TRBV13 and TRBJ1-4, the full variable domain reads AAGVIQSPRHLIKEKRETATLKCYPIPRHDTVYWYQQGPGQDPQFLISFYEKMQSDKGSIPDRFSAQQFSDYHSELNMSSLELGDSALYFCASSPSPQGAANGKLFFGSGTQLSVL.

This chain uses TRBV28 with TRBJ1-2; 7 bases are shared with TRBD1. This CDR3 has 11 amino acids. The germline CDR1 and CDR2 sequences are MDHEN and SYDVKM. V lost 5 bases to trimming and J lost 8 bases; unmatched junction nucleotides: 2. The CDR3 sequence is CASSLTGGYTF. The CDR3 DNA sequence: TGTGCCAGCAGTCTGACAGGGGGCTACACCTTC.

The rearrangement joins TRBV29-1 to TRBJ2-2; 8 nucleotides agree with TRBD1. This CDR3 is built from 14 residues. Germline CDR1 is SQVTM and CDR2 is ANQGSEA. V shed 6 bases and J 1 base; nucleotides not matched to a gene: 4. The CDR3 loop is CSVQGAWNTGELFF. CDR3 in DNA: TGCAGCGTGCAGGGGGCGTGGAACACCGGGGAGCTGTTTTTT.

V is TRBV11-2 and J is TRBJ1-4, with D perhaps matching TRBD1 (6 bases). CDR3 size: 15 residues. V was shortened by 3 bases and J by 10 bases, with 18 bases between the two germline ends. The germline CDR1 and CDR2 sequences are SGHAT and FQNNGV. The CDR3 region is CASSFPGTRRTKLFF. For the CDR3, the DNA is TGTGCCAGCAGCTTTCCCGGGACACGTCGTACAAAACTGTTTTTT. The entire variable domain, with the rest obtained from reference TRBV11-2 and TRBJ1-4, is as follows: EAGVAQSPRYKIIEKRQSVAFWCNPISGHATLYWYQQILGQGPKLLIQFQNNGVVDDSQLPKDRFSAERLKGVDSTLKIQPAKLEDSAVYLCASSFPGTRRTKLFFGSGTQLSVL.

This clone is a singleton in its sample. J is TRBJ2-7 and V is TRBV4-1; weak D call: TRBD2 (6 bases). From germline, CDR1 is MGHRA and CDR2 YSYEKL. V was pared by 0 bases and J by 5 bases, with 11 bases between. The CDR3 has 14 residues. The CDR3 DNA reads TGCGCCAGCAGCCAAGAGGAGGGGATCAACGAGCAGTACTTC. It specifies CASSQEEGINEQYF.

This chain links TRBV6-5 with TRBJ1-3; 8 bases are a match to TRBD1. CDR1 and CDR2 from the germline V gene are MNHEY and SVGAGI. The CDR3 has 13 amino acids. V trimming: 6 bases; J trimming: 5 bases; junction bases outside the gene matches: 3. The chain's CDR3 is CASRAGGRNTIYF. CDR3 nucleotides: TGTGCCAGCAGGGCAGGGGGCCGAAACACCATATATTTT.

The chain links TRBV7-2 to TRBJ2-6; 7 bases line up with TRBD1. This CDR3 comprises 18 residues. V dropped 4 bases and J dropped 3; count of bases not matched to a gene: 12. From germline, CDR1 is SGHTA and CDR2 FQGNSA. The CDR3 nucleotides are TGTGCCAGCAGCTCACCGGGACAGTCGTCTCGTGGGGCCAACGTCCTGACTTTC. This codes for CASSSPGQSSRGANVLTF.

This clone was counted a single time. The same CDR3 is also encoded by other DNA sequences in this sample. V and J are TRBV27 and TRBJ1-5; the D is unclear. The germline V gene encodes CDR1 MNHEY and CDR2 SMNVEV (reference sequence). V was pared by 3 bases and J by 0 bases, with 9 bases between. The CDR3 consists of 15 residues. CDR3 sequence reads: CASSFGRYSNQPQHF. The CDR3, as DNA: TGTGCCAGCAGTTTCGGTCGGTATAGCAATCAGCCCCAGCATTTT.

The chain employs TRBV11-2 and TRBJ1-6; 7 positions match TRBD1. Trimming took 5 bases from V and 0 from J; bases not matched to a gene: 4. The CDR3 spans 16 residues. Germline CDR1 reads SGHAT; CDR2 reads FQNNGV. The CDR3 DNA is TGTGCCAGCAGCCCCAGGGGGAGCTCCTATAATTCACCCCTCCACTTT. This translates into CASSPRGSSYNSPLHF.

This clone was seen a handful of times. V gene TRBV30 combines with J gene TRBJ2-7; D is perhaps TRBD2 (6 bases). V was trimmed by 2 bases and J by 2 bases, leaving 13 bases between them. The CDR3 runs to 14 residues. Germline CDR1 GTSNPN, CDR2 SVGIG (reference sequence). The CDR3 reads CAWSTLGGAYEQYF. The DNA for the CDR3 is TGTGCCTGGAGTACCCTAGGCGGGGCCTACGAGCAGTACTTC.

The CDR3 loop reads CASRELGQGSGELFF. CDR3 nucleotides: TGTGCCAGCAGAGAGCTAGGACAGGGCTCCGGGGAGCTGTTTTTT. The gene calls are TRBV6-5 and TRBJ2-2, with 8 bases matching TRBD1. The junction had 9 bases not matched to a gene; V was cut back by 6 bases and J by 6 bases. Germline V gene sequence: CDR1 MNHEY, CDR2 SVGAGI. The length of the CDR3 is 15 residues.

The chain has TRBV7-6 and TRBJ2-7, with 10 bases matching TRBD1. Germline lookup yields CDR1 SGHVS and CDR2 FNYEAQ. J was trimmed by 4 bases and V by 2 bases; bases with no gene match: 8. The CDR3 runs to 16 residues. CDR3 sequence: CASSLRTGTGVYEQYF. The CDR3, as DNA: TGTGCCAGCAGCTTAAGGACCGGGACAGGGGTATACGAGCAGTACTTC.

This rearrangement joins TRBV5-8 to TRBJ2-7; weak D call: TRBD1 (6 bases). There are 14 residues in the CDR3. Germline values: CDR1 SGHTS, CDR2 YDEGEE. The germline V and J ends were trimmed by 6 bases and 4 bases, with 17 bases remaining between them. The CDR3 protein is CASNPRQARYEQYF. CDR3 DNA sequence: TGTGCCAGCAACCCTCGACAGGCTAGGTACGAGCAGTACTTC.

The chain links TRBV4-1 to TRBJ2-7, with 10 bases identical to TRBD2. From germline, CDR1 is MGHRA and CDR2 YSYEKL. J lost 4 bases, V lost 3 bases, and 6 bases had no gene match. This CDR3 contains 15 residues. The CDR3 spells CASSHEPGLAYEQYF. The CDR3 region has the DNA TGCGCCAGCAGCCACGAACCGGGACTAGCGTACGAGCAGTACTTC.

The V and J genes are TRBV11-2 and TRBJ2-5; a weak D match, TRBD1 (6 bases). V was clipped by 5 bases and J by 5 bases, with 12 bases between them. Germline CDR1 SGHAT, CDR2 FQNNGV. CDR3 length equals 13 residues. Here the CDR3 DNA reads TGTGCCAGCAGCCCGACAGGTTGGGAGACCCAGTACTTC. This sequence encodes CASSPTGWETQYF.

J is TRBJ2-7 and V is TRBV6-5, with 9 positions matching TRBD1. This CDR3 is built from 16 residues. The V gene's germline CDR1 is MNHEY and CDR2 SVGAGI. Trimming at V came to 4 bases and at J to 5 bases, leaving 12 bases not matched to a gene. CDR3 bases: TGTGCCAGCAGTTGGCGTACCGGGACAGGGAATAACGAGCAGTACTTC. It encodes CASSWRTGTGNNEQYF.

This chain links TRBV20-1 with TRBJ2-1; 11 bases align to TRBD2. The CDR3 runs 14 residues. Germline V gives CDR1 DFQATT, CDR2 SNEGSKA (reference sequence). The trim removed 3 bases at V and 7 bases at J, leaving 5 bases unmatched. The CDR3: CSASALAGENEQFF. DNA for the CDR3: TGCAGTGCTAGTGCACTAGCGGGGGAGAATGAGCAGTTCTTC.

The chain carries TRBV5-4 and TRBJ2-5; 10 bases align to TRBD2. Germline V gene data show CDR1 as SGHNT and CDR2 as YYREEE (reference sequence). The CDR3 has 15 residues. The V segment lost 0 bases and the J segment 1 base; nucleotides outside the gene matches: 0. The CDR3 spells CASSLVAGGQETQYF. The CDR3, as DNA: TGTGCCAGCAGCTTGGTAGCGGGGGGCCAAGAGACCCAGTACTTC.

V and J are TRBV27 and TRBJ1-4; maybe TRBD1 (6 bases). CDR1 MNHEY and CDR2 SMNVEV come from the germline V gene (reference sequence). V lost 5 bases, J lost 4 bases, and 17 bases lay in between. The CDR3 spans 16 residues. The CDR3: CASSESYSDSNEKLFF. CDR3 DNA: TGTGCCAGCAGTGAATCCTATTCGGACAGTAATGAAAAACTGTTTTTT.

The chain has TRBV29-1 and TRBJ1-2, with 12 positions matching TRBD1. Germline CDR1 SQVTM, CDR2 ANQGSEA. The CDR3 covers 15 residues. After removal of 3 bases from V and 6 bases from J, the junction contained 8 bases not matched to a gene. In DNA, the CDR3 is TGCAGCGTTGAGTCTATGGGACAGGGGGCGAATGGCTACACCTTC. Translating it yields CSVESMGQGANGYTF.

DNA for the CDR3: TGTGCCAGCAGCTTGCCTAGCGGATACAATGAGCAGTTCTTC. Translated, it gives CASSLPSGYNEQFF. The chain has TRBV5-4 and TRBJ2-1, with 7 bases aligning to TRBD2. J was trimmed by 4 bases and V by 1 base; bases with no gene match: 2. Germline CDR1 and CDR2: SGHNT and YYREEE (reference sequence). The CDR3 spans 14 residues.

This clone was found once. The rearrangement joins TRBV7-8 to TRBJ2-2; possibly TRBD1 for D (6 bases). V was trimmed by 5 bases and J by 2 bases, leaving 15 bases between them. CDR1 SGHVS and CDR2 FQNEAQ come from the germline V gene. There are 16 residues in the CDR3. CDR3 loop: CASSARRGFNTGELFF. The CDR3 nucleotides read TGTGCCAGCAGCGCGCGCAGGGGTTTTAACACCGGGGAGCTGTTTTTT.

This chain joins TRBV12-3 or TRBV12-4 and TRBJ1-4, with TRBD1 identical over 7 bases. This CDR3 contains 11 residues. The trim removed 6 bases at V and 15 bases at J, leaving 7 bases unmatched. The CDR3 protein is CASRSRDSMFF. Written as DNA, the CDR3 is TGTGCCAGCAGGTCCCGGGACAGTATGTTTTTT.

Only a few counts were recorded for this clone. The same CDR3 also results from other DNA sequences found in this sample. The chain joins TRBV19 to TRBJ2-5; D is possibly TRBD2 (5 bases). The V gene lost 3 bases and the J gene lost 1 base, with 9 bases spanning the gap. The germline gives CDR1 LNHDA, CDR2 SQIVND (reference sequence). The CDR3 is made up of 14 amino acids. The DNA of the CDR3 is TGTGCCAGTAGTATTTCCGGGGTCCAAGAGACCCAGTACTTC. Protein product: CASSISGVQETQYF.